This T cell receptor (beta chain) appears in the sequencing data of a study of blood T cell repertoires in COVID-19. Profiled with immunoSEQ multiplex PCR; TCRdb holds only in-frame clones, not every one. The table lists about 160,000 clones, roughly 87% of them singletons. The receptor's source is a woman aged 60-75 years who had recovered from COVID-19. Input material: peripheral blood.

CDR3 residues: CASSYLAGSYNEQFF. DNA of the CDR3: TGCGCCAGCAGCTATCTAGCGGGGAGTTACAATGAGCAGTTCTTC. The J gene is TRBJ2-1, the V gene TRBV5-1; 9 bases map to TRBD2. With 3 bases clipped from V and 4 bases from J, the junction kept 5 bases outside the gene matches. Germline V gene sequence: CDR1 SGHRS, CDR2 YFSETQ. The length of the CDR3 is 15 residues.